The text below deals with one TCR beta chain. Trimming removed 3 bases from V and 1 base from J, with 4 bases in between. This CDR3 contains 14 residues. Germline V lookup: CDR1 LNHDA, CDR2 SQIVND (reference sequence). The sample originates from a study of blood T cell repertoires in COVID-19. Study-level information: Specimens from acute and convalescent COVID-19 originated in the United States, Italy and Spain. T cells, B-cell-depleted T cells, or PBMCs provided the cDNA or gDNA that served as material.

Repertoires were generated with immunoSEQ multiplex PCR, while TCRdb's copy carries only in-frame clones and drops some. Here the sample spans roughly 380,000 clones, around 85% being singletons. This sequence joins TRBV19 and TRBJ2-6, with D unclear. The material sequenced was peripheral blood. This sequence originates from a woman between 18 and 29 years old with acute or convalescent COVID-19. CDR3 coding DNA: TGTGCCAGTAGTATGGCTTCTGGGGCCAACGTCCTGACTTTC. Protein product: CASSMASGANVLTF.